This T cell receptor (beta chain) originates from a study of cytomegalovirus exposure and HLA in healthy donors. The ends were cut back, 6 bases at V and 0 bases at J, with 14 bases in the middle. Germline V gene lookup returns CDR1 ENHRY and CDR2 SYGVKD. The CDR3 consists of 15 residues. The PCR ran on 60 Vbeta and 13 Jbeta primers. The repertoire was sequenced with immunoSEQ multiplex PCR; TCRdb's copy has only in-frame clones and lacks some. The sample carries under 200,000 clones, more than 60% recorded once. The sequencing sample was made of PBMCs. The rearrangement links TRBV10-3 to TRBJ1-2, with a weak D call TRBD1 (6 bases). The receptor comes from a woman between 40 and 55 years old in good health and CMV-seropositive. The chain's CDR3 is CAIRSDRTSNYGYTF. As DNA, the CDR3 is TGTGCCATCAGATCCGACAGGACCTCTAACTATGGCTACACCTTC.